The 29 T cell receptor beta chains given below trace back to one sample, sequenced in a study of regulatory T cells in long-lasting Graves disease. Time point described: newly diagnosed GD, antithyroid drugs for less than 3 months. The authors made the TCR library using RNA they extracted from PBMCs. HTBI primers from iRepertoire and Arm-PCR of CDR3 regions yielded the TCR beta libraries. A single record per CDR3 protein comes from TCRdb applying MiXCR to the multiplex PCR reads. The sample lists 620,000 or so distinct CDR3 sequences, under 20% occurring once. The same sample was also used in a study of T cells in Graves' hyperthyroidism and ophthalmopathy.

Sequencing was performed on peripheral blood mononuclear cells (PBMCs), taken at new diagnosis, from a patient treated with antithyroid drugs. Every receptor here comes from a young woman with Graves disease.

This clonotype was seen only once. A clone one base away is much larger, so this may be a read error. The chain carries TRBV6-1 and TRBJ1-1, with no clear D. The CDR3 is 16 residues long. CDR1 and CDR2 from the germline V gene are MNHNS and SASEGT. Trimming cost V 2 bases and J 11 bases, with 24 bases left between them. CDR3 DNA: TGTGCCAGCAGTGAACTAGAACACCGGGCCGACACCAAGGCTTTCTTT. This codes for CASSELEHRADTKAFF.

This clonotype was picked up many times. CDR3 DNA sequence: TGTGCCAGCAGCCGGGACAGGGGTTACGAGCAGTACTTC. This codes for CASSRDRGYEQYF. The chain recombines TRBV7-3 with TRBJ2-7, with 10 bases identical to TRBD1. Germline-derived CDR1 and CDR2 are SGHTA and FQGTGA. After removal of 5 bases from V and 4 bases from J, the junction contained 2 bases not matched to a gene. CDR3 length equals 13 residues.

This clonotype was recorded many times. The chain recombines TRBV7-2 with TRBJ2-2, with 8 bases fitting TRBD2. The CDR3 contains 16 residues. CDR1 and CDR2 from the germline V gene are SGHTA and FQGNSA. The V segment lost 4 bases and the J segment 7 bases; nucleotides outside the gene matches: 11. CDR3 in amino acids: CASSSRREGNGGELFF. The CDR3, as DNA: TGTGCCAGCAGCTCCCGTCGGGAGGGCAACGGCGGGGAGCTGTTTTTT.

The J gene is TRBJ2-5, the V gene TRBV20-1; D is undetermined. The V end lost 0 bases, the J end lost 4 bases, and 6 bases lay between the germline ends. Germline V gene data show CDR1 as DFQATT and CDR2 as SNEGSKA (reference sequence). The CDR3 loop spans 12 amino acids. In DNA form, the CDR3 reads TGCAGTGCTAGAGAAAGTGGAGAGACCCAGTACTTC. Amino acid sequence: CSARESGETQYF.

This clonotype was found a few times. This chain connects TRBV7-9 to TRBJ2-1; D unclear. Trimming pared 3 bases from V and 7 bases from J, leaving 13 bases between. The germline V gene has CDR1 SEHNR and CDR2 FQNEAQ (reference sequence). The CDR3 sequence is 14 residues long. The CDR3 nucleotides are TGTGCCAGCAGCTTTCACAGAATCGTGAATGAGCAGTTCTTC. Residues: CASSFHRIVNEQFF.

This clonotype was detected only once. The conserved phenylalanine or tryptophan is not found at the CDR3 terminus, so this likely reflects a read error. The rearrangement links TRBV10-2 to TRBJ1-1; D possibly corresponds to TRBD1 (6 bases). CDR1 is WSHSY and CDR2 is SAAADI in the germline V gene. The CDR3 loop spans 13 amino acids. V was trimmed by 6 bases and J by 1 base, leaving 9 bases between them. The CDR3 loop reads CASRDSWNTEAFS. The CDR3 DNA follows: TGCGCCAGCAGGGACAGCTGGAACACTGAAGCTTTCTCT.

Many counts were recorded for this clonotype. The V and J genes are TRBV12-3 or TRBV12-4 and TRBJ2-7, with D tentatively TRBD1 or TRBD2 (5 bases each). This CDR3 contains 15 residues. The V gene lost 3 bases and the J gene lost 2 bases, with 14 bases spanning the gap. The CDR3 bases are TGTGCCAGCAGTTTGTACCAGGGAGAAACCTACGAGCAGTACTTC. Translated: CASSLYQGETYEQYF.

This clonotype was detected many times. V usage is TRBV5-8 and J usage is TRBJ1-1, with D possibly TRBD1 on 5 matching bases. Germline V CDR1 and CDR2: SGHTS, YDEGEE. This CDR3 has 17 amino acids. With 4 bases removed from V and 0 bases from J, the gap between germline ends came to 19 bases. CDR3 DNA sequence: TGTGCCAGCAGCCTCGAAACGATGACAGCGATGAACACTGAAGCTTTCTTT. Translation gives CASSLETMTAMNTEAFF.

There are many counts of this clonotype. The chain uses TRBV20-1 and TRBJ2-3; unclear D gene. The CDR3 spans 15 residues. Germline V gene sequence: CDR1 DFQATT, CDR2 SNEGSKA (reference sequence). The V end was cut by 5 bases, the J end by 0 bases, with 15 bases between. CDR3 amino acids: CSADGRSSSTDTQYF. In DNA form, the CDR3 reads TGCAGTGCTGACGGACGGAGTTCTAGCACAGATACGCAGTATTTT.

Only a few counts were recorded for this clonotype. The rearrangement links TRBV5-5 to TRBJ2-3; D perhaps matches TRBD2 (6 bases). Trimming left V 2 bases short and J 4 bases short, with 11 bases between. CDR3 size: 14 residues. Germline V CDR1 and CDR2: SGHKS, YYEKEE (reference sequence). The CDR3 protein is CASSLFTGADTQYF. In DNA, the CDR3 is TGTGCCAGCAGCTTATTCACGGGGGCAGATACGCAGTATTTT.

The sample holds a few counts of this clonotype. The chain joins TRBV29-1 to TRBJ2-5; D remains ambiguous. Germline V gene lookup returns CDR1 SQVTM and CDR2 ANQGSEA. The CDR3 extends over 13 amino acids. V lost 7 bases and J 4 bases, leaving 16 bases between the germline ends. The CDR3, as DNA: TGCAGCGCCCCAAAGGGTTCGGTAGAGACCCAGTACTTC. As protein: CSAPKGSVETQYF.

This clonotype turned up a few times. This chain connects TRBV4-2 to TRBJ1-1; D perhaps matches TRBD1 (5 bases). This CDR3 is 14 amino acids long. V was pared by 0 bases and J by 8 bases, with 13 bases between. Germline V CDR1 and CDR2: LGHNA, YNFKEQ. The CDR3 DNA follows: TGTGCCAGCAGCCAAGACTCGGGGGGGAGGGAAGCTTTCTTT. It translates to CASSQDSGGREAFF.

This chain joins TRBV20-1 and TRBJ2-5, with D perhaps TRBD2 (5 bases). Trimming removed 6 bases from V and 2 bases from J, with 22 bases in between. Germline V gene sequence: CDR1 DFQATT, CDR2 SNEGSKA (reference sequence). This CDR3 is 16 amino acids long. CDR3: CSAPGGGYPGQETQYF. The CDR3 DNA reads as TGCAGTGCGCCCGGAGGCGGATATCCCGGGCAAGAGACCCAGTACTTC.

This clonotype was seen many times. The chain has TRBV2 and TRBJ2-7; D is unclear. V was trimmed by 6 bases and J by 4 bases, leaving 7 bases between them. Germline lookup yields CDR1 SNHLY and CDR2 FYNNEI. The CDR3 consists of 11 residues. The CDR3 DNA reads TGTGCCAGCAGCCGAGGTTACGAGCAGTACTTC. Amino acid sequence: CASSRGYEQYF.

Regarding this clonotype: One end of the junction fails to match germline, which may point to a read error. The CDR3 DNA reads as TGTGCCAGTACCCGAGGGGGCGCGAACACCGAGGAGCTGTTTTTT. This translates into CASTRGGANTEELFF. The genes are TRBV19 and TRBJ2-2, with 7 nucleotides matching TRBD1. The CDR3 consists of 15 residues. Germline V CDR1 and CDR2: LNHDA, SQIVND (reference sequence).

This clonotype was counted many times. The V gene is TRBV6-1, the J gene TRBJ1-5, with unresolved D. The V gene's germline CDR1 is MNHNS and CDR2 SASEGT. Trimming took 6 bases from V and 3 from J, leaving 15 bases between them. The length of the CDR3 is 15 residues. The DNA of the CDR3 is TGTGCCAGCAGGAGCAGGTCCAACCCCAATCAGCCCCAGCATTTT. Residues: CASRSRSNPNQPQHF.

This clonotype has more than one count but fewer than ten. This rearrangement joins TRBV9 to TRBJ2-7; D tentatively fits TRBD1 or TRBD2 (6 bases each). Trimming stripped 9 bases from V and 1 base from J, with 11 bases between. CDR1 and CDR2 (germline): SGDLS, YYNGEE. The CDR3 runs to 12 residues. The CDR3 DNA reads TGTGCCACGAAGGGGGGATCCTACGAGCAGTACTTC. Translation: CATKGGSYEQYF.

V and J are TRBV2 and TRBJ2-7; the D gene could be TRBD1 or TRBD2 (6 bases each). Germline loops: CDR1 SNHLY, CDR2 FYNNEI. The CDR3 runs to 14 residues. Between the trimmed V and J ends, which lost 6 bases and 4 bases, there was a span of 16 bases. The CDR3 protein is CASRGHNSGYEQYF. The CDR3 coding sequence is TGTGCCAGCAGGGGACATAATAGCGGTTACGAGCAGTACTTC.

V gene TRBV30 combines with J gene TRBJ1-1, with D perhaps matching TRBD1 (5 bases). The germline CDR1 and CDR2 sequences are GTSNPN and SVGIG (reference sequence). The CDR3 totals 14 residues. Trimming left V 0 bases short and J 5 bases short, with 13 bases between. CDR3 nucleotides: TGTGCCTGGAGTGTACTCAGGGAGAGGACTGAAGCTTTCTTT. Protein sequence: CAWSVLRERTEAFF.

This clonotype appeared many times. The J gene is TRBJ2-7, the V gene TRBV28, with 9 nucleotides matching TRBD1. V trimming: 1 base; J trimming: 5 bases; junction bases outside the gene matches: 6. Germline V lookup: CDR1 MDHEN, CDR2 SYDVKM. CDR3 length equals 15 residues. CDR3 sequence: CASSLLGQGLNEQYF. CDR3 coding DNA: TGTGCCAGCAGTTTATTGGGACAGGGTCTGAACGAGCAGTACTTC.

This clonotype was counted ten times or more. Because the CDR3's place on the DNA is in doubt, the DNA is left out and the CDR3 is given as listed by TCRdb. The chain links TRBV28 to TRBJ2-5; the table's D gene call, TRBD2, was not cross checked with the DNA. Germline CDR1 is MDHEN and CDR2 is SYDVKM. The CDR3 is made up of 16 amino acids, end residues included. The CDR3 is CASSSSGSGRKETQYF.

This clonotype was detected many times. This chain connects TRBV20-1 to TRBJ2-7, with TRBD1 identical over 7 bases. This CDR3 is 14 amino acids long. Losses at the gene ends were 0 bases for V and 2 bases for J; bases not matched to a gene: 4. The germline gives CDR1 DFQATT, CDR2 SNEGSKA (reference sequence). The CDR3 here is CSARDSGGPYEQYF. In nucleotides, the CDR3 is TGCAGTGCTAGAGATTCAGGGGGACCCTACGAGCAGTACTTC.

This clonotype was detected only a few times. V is TRBV25-1 and J is TRBJ2-2; D is possibly TRBD2 (6 bases). Trimming shortened V by 6 bases and J by 5 bases, and 16 bases separated the two germline ends. From germline, CDR1 is MGHDK and CDR2 SYGVNS. This CDR3 is 15 amino acids long. The CDR3 loop is CASRTGLKETGELFF. The CDR3 DNA reads as TGTGCCAGCAGGACGGGACTCAAAGAAACCGGGGAGCTGTTTTTT.

Ten or more counts support this clonotype. V is TRBV28 and J is TRBJ2-5, with a tentative D call TRBD1 (6 bases). V was pared by 6 bases and J by 2 bases, with 16 bases between. The germline CDR1 and CDR2 sequences are MDHEN and SYDVKM. The CDR3 runs to 15 residues. The CDR3 region has the DNA TGTGCCAGCAGCCCGCCCGACAGGTCTCAAGAGACCCAGTACTTC. This gives the protein CASSPPDRSQETQYF.

This clonotype was counted many times. The genes are TRBV7-9 and TRBJ1-1; weak D call: TRBD1 (6 bases). The length of the CDR3 is 14 residues. Trimming cost V 5 bases and J 4 bases, with 14 bases left between them. Germline CDR1 reads SEHNR; CDR2 reads FQNEAQ (reference sequence). The CDR3 DNA reads TGTGCCAGCAGCACCTCACAGGGATTCACTGAAGCTTTCTTT. This gives the protein CASSTSQGFTEAFF.

V gene TRBV5-1 combines with J gene TRBJ2-1; D might be TRBD2 (6 bases). The CDR3 contains 16 residues. Deletions cut 1 base from V and 1 base from J, with 12 bases between. Germline-derived CDR1 and CDR2 are SGHRS and YFSETQ. DNA for the CDR3: TGCGCCAGCAGCTTGACGGGAGAAAGTTCCTACAATGAGCAGTTCTTC. It encodes CASSLTGESSYNEQFF.

This chain joins TRBV18 and TRBJ2-1, with 13 bases lining up with TRBD2. The CDR3 extends over 15 amino acids. The germline V gene has CDR1 KGHSH and CDR2 LQKENI. Trimming took 3 bases from V and 10 from J; bases not matched to a gene: 6. The CDR3 sequence: CASSPGLAGVLEQFF. The CDR3 DNA sequence: TGTGCCAGCTCACCCGGACTAGCGGGAGTGTTGGAGCAGTTCTTC.

This clonotype was counted once. The V gene is TRBV25-1, the J gene TRBJ1-1, with 7 bases fitting TRBD1. Unmatched junction bases numbered 8, after V lost 7 bases and J lost 0 bases. Germline CDR1 is MGHDK and CDR2 is SYGVNS. There are 15 residues in the CDR3. The DNA of the CDR3 is TGTGCCAGCAAAGAAGGGACAGCCTTGAACACTGAAGCTTTCTTT. Its translation is CASKEGTALNTEAFF.

This chain connects TRBV5-4 to TRBJ2-2; 8 bases match TRBD1. CDR3 length: 15 residues. CDR1 is SGHNT, CDR2 YYREEE, per germline (reference sequence). With 4 bases clipped from V and 6 bases from J, the junction kept 8 bases outside the gene matches. The CDR3: CASSAAGGDAGELFF. CDR3 DNA: TGTGCCAGCAGCGCAGCAGGGGGCGACGCCGGGGAGCTGTTTTTT.